This T cell receptor (beta chain) originates from a study of cytomegalovirus exposure and HLA in healthy donors. Study-wide context: There were approximately 400 genotyped donors. Of these, roughly 86% fell in the genetic ancestry cluster associated with self-reported Caucasian donors.

This CDR3 contains 14 residues. Losses at the gene ends were 2 bases for V and 7 bases for J; bases not matched to a gene: 7. Germline CDR1 SGHVS, CDR2 FNYEAQ. Overall study findings and caveats: Association of about 17,000 TCR beta sequences with HLA alleles was found at 0.05 false discovery rate in a later analysis.

This clone came up a few times. Its matching antigen is unknown. The PCR used 60 Vbeta and 13 Jbeta primers. Method: immunoSEQ multiplex PCR; TCRdb's copy keeps in-frame clones and lacks some. The table includes tens of thousands of clones, more than 85% detected once. The J gene is TRBJ2-7, the V gene TRBV7-6; 8 bases align to TRBD2. The sequenced material came from PBMCs. The source of this sequence is a woman in her late teens or twenties in good health and CMV-seronegative. The CDR3 sequence: CASSLSVIAGEQYF. Written as DNA, the CDR3 is TGTGCCAGCAGCTTATCGGTAATAGCGGGAGAGCAGTACTTC.